A selection of T cell receptor beta chains follows, all from one sample in a study of spatial heterogeneity in lung cancer. One entry per CDR3 protein results from TCRdb running MiXCR on the 5' RACE reads. The repertoire holds nearly 15,000 distinct CDR3 sequences, with under 8% as singletons. Source: lung tumor tissue, taken at surgery. The receptors were sampled from a male donor with early-stage non-small cell lung cancer. Both conserved end residues are part of each CDR3. A D gene is named only where the DNA matches it firmly. Rows give clone size only sometimes, using once, few, many, or a class for an expanded clone.

TRBV7-2	few	TRBJ2-2	-	TGTGCCAGCATTACGAGGGCTTCGAACACCGGGGAGCTGTTTTTT	CASITRASNTGELFF
TRBV12-3/TRBV12-4	-	TRBJ1-1	-	TGTGCCAGCACTTCTAGTCTCGGCACTGAAGCTTTCTTT	CASTSSLGTEAFF
TRBV12-3/TRBV12-4	many	TRBJ2-3	TRBD2	TGTGCCAGCAGTATTGGACTAGCGGGATCGGATACGCAGTATTTT	CASSIGLAGSDTQYF
TRBV24-1	-	TRBJ2-4	TRBD1	TGTGCCACCAGTGTATGGACAGGGGCCAAAAACATTCAGTACTTC	CATSVWTGAKNIQYF
TRBV5-1	many	TRBJ1-3	-	TGCGCCAGCAGCTCGGGGGATTTGGGCGGCGGAAACACCATATATTTT	CASSSGDLGGGNTIYF
TRBV6-5	many	TRBJ1-6	-	TGTGCCAGCACCCAGGGAGAGAATTCACCCCTCCACTTT	CASTQGENSPLHF
TRBV19	many	TRBJ2-3	-	TGTGCCAGTAGCCTCCGGGACTCCTCGGATACGCAGTATTTT	CASSLRDSSDTQYF
TRBV13	medium-sized	TRBJ1-5	TRBD1	TGTGCCAGCAGCAGCGGGACAGACGATCAGCCCCAGCATTTT	CASSSGTDDQPQHF
TRBV6-2/TRBV6-3	-	TRBJ2-7	-	TGTGCCAGCAGTTACTCGTGGGACGGATCCTACGAGCAGTACTTC	CASSYSWDGSYEQYF
TRBV29-1	many	TRBJ2-2	-	TGCAGCGTAGGACAGTCGAACACCGGGGAGCTGTTTTTT	CSVGQSNTGELFF
TRBV7-2	many	TRBJ1-4	TRBD1	TGTGCCAGCAGCTCCGGGACAGGCTATGAAAAACTGTTTTTT	CASSSGTGYEKLFF
TRBV5-6	few	TRBJ1-1	-	TGTGCCAGCAGCTTGGAAGCGGGGGTCACTGAAGCTTTCTTT	CASSLEAGVTEAFF
TRBV6-1	-	TRBJ2-1	-	TGTGCCAGCAGTGAGGGCGGGCGTTACAATGAGCAGTTCTTC	CASSEGGRYNEQFF
TRBV7-2	many	TRBJ1-2	TRBD1	TGTGCCAGCAGCTTAATGAGGGACAGGGTATCCGGCTACACCTTC	CASSLMRDRVSGYTF
TRBV3-1	many	TRBJ1-6	TRBD1	TGTGCCAGCAGCGTCCGACAGGGGGAAGGCTCACCCCTCCACTTT	CASSVRQGEGSPLHF